The 2 T cell receptor beta chains presented below share a single source sample, sequenced in a study of T cells after yellow fever vaccination. TCRdb re-derived calls from the 5' RACE reads in MiXCR, one entry per CDR3 protein. The sample consists of a few hundred thousand distinct CDR3 sequences, under 9% of them appearing once. The source material was CD4+ T cells sorted from PBMCs, sampled 5 days after the yellow fever booster vaccination. These receptors all come from a man between 18 and 29 years old who received the YFV17D yellow fever vaccine.

This clonotype turned up a few times. The J gene is TRBJ1-1, the V gene TRBV5-1; D ambiguous. The CDR3 is made up of 14 amino acids. In germline, CDR1 is SGHRS, CDR2 YFSETQ. Deletions cut 1 base from V and 1 base from J, with 8 bases between. The CDR3 protein is CASSLSDGNTEAFF. In DNA form, the CDR3 reads TGCGCCAGCAGCTTGTCGGACGGGAACACTGAAGCTTTCTTT. Drawing the rest from reference TRBV5-1 and TRBJ1-1, the complete variable domain is KAGVTQTPRYLIKTRGQQVTLSCSPISGHRSVSWYQQTPGQGLQFLFEYFSETQRNKGNFPGRFSGRQFSNSRSEMNVSTLELGDSALYLCASSLSDGNTEAFFGQGTRLTVV.

This clonotype was seen a handful of times. This rearrangement joins TRBV10-1 to TRBJ2-7; possible D gene TRBD1, 6 bases. Deletions cut 7 bases from V and 2 bases from J, with 12 bases between. CDR3 size: 13 residues. Germline CDR1 WNHNN, CDR2 SYGVQD (reference sequence). The CDR3 protein is CASNGGTTYEQYF. In DNA form, the CDR3 reads TGCGCCAGCAATGGGGGCACCACCTACGAGCAGTACTTC.